This T cell receptor (beta chain) was captured in a study of shared clonotypes between healthy human individuals. Study at large: Per donor, CD8 memory used one plate, CD8 naive used two, CD4 memory used three and CD4 naive used three. Study-level findings and limits: Despite large depth, sorted-subset datasets appeared incompletely sequenced. Clonotype sharing levels among donors were expected to vary with sequencing depth.

Details on this clone: The antigen is not known.

The method was immunoSEQ multiplex PCR; TCRdb's version includes in-frame clones alone and lacks a portion of them. The repertoire holds around 1.5 million clones, with around 98% as singletons. Source material: naive CD4+ T cells sorted from blood. The subset: CD45RA+ positively selected. The TCR was taken from a man aged 25 to 40 in good health.

CDR3 protein: CAISESKVGGPPEQYF. Written as DNA, the CDR3 is TGTGCCATCAGTGAGTCGAAGGTGGGAGGGCCGCCCGAGCAGTACTTC. V is TRBV10-3 and J is TRBJ2-7, with 7 bases matching TRBD2. This CDR3 has 16 residues. The germline gives CDR1 ENHRY, CDR2 SYGVKD. V trimming: 0 bases; J trimming: 6 bases; junction bases outside the gene matches: 11.